This record covers a single T cell receptor (beta chain). Its antigen is unidentified. The study subjected TCRalpha and TCRbeta cDNA to two nested PCRs of approximately 17 and 9 cycles. TCRdb reprocessed the 5' RACE reads; each CDR3 protein has one entry and no DNA is given. This table lists roughly 200,000 distinct CDR3 sequences. This specimen comes from a study of monozygotic twins with inflammatory bowel disease. Study-wide findings and caveats: The co-twins with IBD showed lower TCRbeta diversity (inverse Simpson) than their healthy siblings. Extra variability in the repertoires of patients may have come from differing immunosuppressive treatments.

This CDR3 spans 16 amino acids. Germline V gene sequence: CDR1 MGHRA, CDR2 YSYEKL. The receptor comes from a human donor with ulcerative colitis or Crohn's disease, or a healthy co-twin of an affected twin (not recorded which). This chain links TRBV4-1 with TRBJ2-5; without DNA, the TCRdb call of TRBD2 cannot be checked. The sequenced sample consisted of blood. The chain's CDR3 is CASSQDLAGGKETQYF.